These 16 T cell receptor beta chains originate from one sample sequenced in a study of T cells in tuberculosis. Libraries were prepared by immunoSEQ multiplex PCR; TCRdb keeps only in-frame clonotypes and omits some of them. The sample contains about 36,000 clones, over 90% of which appear only once. Sequencing was done on a sample of PBMCs. These receptors came from a donor aged 10 to 29 with latent tuberculosis or without tuberculosis infection.

The table lists this clone with a few counts. The V and J genes are TRBV4-1 and TRBJ2-5; 7 positions match TRBD1. V was pared by 1 base and J by 9 bases, with 8 bases of the junction left unmatched. Germline V gene sequence: CDR1 MGHRA, CDR2 YSYEKL. This CDR3 contains 14 residues. As DNA, the CDR3 is TGCGCCAGCAGCCAAGGACAGGGAGTGTTGGCCCAGTACTTC. Encoded protein: CASSQGQGVLAQYF.

The genes are TRBV9 and TRBJ2-1, with TRBD2 identical over 11 bases. The J segment lost 3 bases and the V segment lost 3 bases, leaving 5 bases of the junction unmatched. The CDR3 sequence is 16 residues long. Per germline, CDR1 SGDLS and CDR2 YYNGEE. CDR3 sequence (DNA): TGTGCCAGCAGCGCCCCAACTAGCGGGGGCTACAATGAGCAGTTCTTC. This sequence encodes CASSAPTSGGYNEQFF.

This chain uses TRBV9 with TRBJ2-7; no clear D gene. This CDR3 contains 15 residues. CDR1 SGDLS and CDR2 YYNGEE come from the germline V gene. V was cut by 2 bases and J by 6 bases, with 18 bases left in between. CDR3 sequence (DNA): TGTGCCAGCAGCGTCGGTGCGGAAGCCCTACGCGAGCAGTACTTC. It encodes CASSVGAEALREQYF.

The chain has TRBV4-3 and TRBJ2-3; TRBD2 aligns across 9 bases. Germline CDR1 LGHNA, CDR2 YSLEER. The CDR3 runs 17 residues. Unmatched junction bases numbered 6, after V lost 0 bases and J lost 2 bases. Here the CDR3 DNA reads TGCGCCAGCAGCCAAGATTGGGCTAGCGGGGACACAGATACGCAGTATTTT. As protein: CASSQDWASGDTDTQYF.

The genes are TRBV5-6 and TRBJ2-2, with D maybe TRBD1 (5 bases). V was cut by 0 bases and J by 7 bases, with 10 bases left in between. The germline gives CDR1 SGHDT, CDR2 YYEEEE. This CDR3 has 14 residues. The CDR3 spells CASSLAPQGGELFF. CDR3 coding DNA: TGTGCCAGCAGCTTGGCCCCTCAGGGCGGGGAGCTGTTTTTT.

The chain joins TRBV5-1 to TRBJ1-1, with 7 bases aligning to TRBD1. Per germline, CDR1 SGHRS and CDR2 YFSETQ. This CDR3 spans 16 amino acids. Trimming took 4 bases from V and 3 from J; bases not matched to a gene: 12. DNA of the CDR3: TGCGCCAGCAGCGCAACCACAGGGGAAGTTTACACTGAAGCTTTCTTT. Translating it yields CASSATTGEVYTEAFF.

The V and J genes are TRBV6-5 and TRBJ1-3, with D possibly matching TRBD1 (5 bases). Germline-derived CDR1 and CDR2 are MNHEY and SVGAGI. Trimming shortened V by 4 bases and J by 2 bases, and 15 bases separated the two germline ends. The CDR3 has 16 residues. CDR3 sequence: CASSSILGGTGNTIYF. The CDR3 DNA reads TGTGCCAGCAGTTCCATACTCGGGGGTACTGGAAACACCATATATTTT.

This clone was seen a few times. This sequence joins TRBV5-6 and TRBJ1-5, with 8 nucleotides matching TRBD1. CDR1 and CDR2 (germline): SGHDT, YYEEEE. This CDR3 has 17 residues. The V and J ends lost 4 bases and 0 bases, in that order; junction bases with no gene match: 9. In nucleotides, the CDR3 is TGTGCCAGCAGCCTAATGATCGGACAGGGTAGCAATCAGCCCCAGCATTTT. This sequence encodes CASSLMIGQGSNQPQHF.

The genes are TRBV27 and TRBJ2-7; TRBD2 is a possible D gene (5 bases). Between the trimmed V and J ends, which lost 8 bases and 0 bases, there was a span of 14 bases. This CDR3 is built from 14 residues. Germline V gives CDR1 MNHEY, CDR2 SMNVEV (reference sequence). The CDR3 nucleotides read TGTGCCAGCGCTGCCCCGGGAATCTCCTACGAGCAGTACTTC. It translates to CASAAPGISYEQYF.

The chain recombines TRBV5-1 with TRBJ1-1; no definite D call. Germline V gives CDR1 SGHRS, CDR2 YFSETQ. V dropped 4 bases and J dropped 8 bases, with 12 bases sitting between them. The CDR3 is 12 amino acids. The CDR3 DNA reads TGCGCCAGCAGCCGGGAGGGAGTCGAAGCTTTCTTT. It encodes CASSREGVEAFF.

V and J are TRBV6-1 and TRBJ2-2; unclear D gene. Germline lookup yields CDR1 MNHNS and CDR2 SASEGT. This CDR3 region has 15 residues. Trimming cost V 0 bases and J 4 bases, with 9 bases left between them. The CDR3 is CASSEASRGTGELFF. CDR3 DNA: TGTGCCAGCAGTGAAGCCTCTCGAGGCACCGGGGAGCTGTTTTTT.

The V and J genes are TRBV7-3 and TRBJ1-2; TRBD1 is a possible D gene (5 bases). Germline V gene data show CDR1 as SGHTA and CDR2 as FQGTGA. V lost 4 bases and J lost 8, with 14 bases in between. This CDR3 is 13 amino acids long. The CDR3 region is CASSSQGGRGYTF. The CDR3 nucleotides read TGTGCCAGCAGCTCCCAGGGAGGTCGGGGCTACACCTTC.

The chain combines TRBV27 with TRBJ1-2; perhaps TRBD1 as D (6 bases). The CDR3 is 13 amino acids. The germline gives CDR1 MNHEY, CDR2 SMNVEV (reference sequence). V was pared by 2 bases and J by 4 bases, with 8 bases between. Here the CDR3 reads CASSLVRGYGYTF. The CDR3 bases are TGTGCCAGCAGTTTAGTCAGGGGCTATGGCTACACCTTC.

Comments on this clone: The sample has other DNA sequences that encode this CDR3 too. J is TRBJ1-2 and V is TRBV30; 7 positions agree with TRBD1. V lost 3 bases to trimming and J lost 4 bases; unmatched junction nucleotides: 2. This CDR3 contains 12 residues. CDR1 and CDR2 from the germline V gene are GTSNPN and SVGIG (reference sequence). The CDR3 DNA sequence: TGTGCCTGGAGCGCAGGGGGCTATGGCTACACCTTC. Translation: CAWSAGGYGYTF. The variable domain in full, with the rest retrieved from reference TRBV30 and TRBJ1-2, is SQTIHQWPATLVQPVGSPLSLECTVEGTSNPNLYWYRQAAGRGLQLLFYSVGIGQISSEVPQNLSASRPQDRQFILSSKKLLLSDSGFYLCAWSAGGYGYTFGSGTRLTVV.

This clone was seen just once. The V gene is TRBV30, the J gene TRBJ1-2, with D unclear. This CDR3 contains 16 residues. Germline CDR1 reads GTSNPN; CDR2 reads SVGIG (reference sequence). The V gene lost 0 bases and the J gene lost 4 bases, with 18 bases spanning the gap. The CDR3 spells CAWSVGVARSFYGYTF. The CDR3, as DNA: TGTGCCTGGAGTGTCGGGGTGGCCAGAAGTTTCTATGGCTACACCTTC.

The chain couples TRBV14 to TRBJ2-7; D is perhaps TRBD2 (6 bases). Trimming left V 2 bases short and J 2 bases short, with 10 bases between. Germline assignment: CDR1 SGHDN and CDR2 FVKESK. This CDR3 has 14 amino acids. CDR3 residues: CASSQMGGTYEQYF. As DNA, the CDR3 is TGTGCCAGCAGCCAAATGGGAGGCACCTACGAGCAGTACTTC.